These 7 T cell receptor beta chains were all obtained from the same sample, sequenced in a study of shared clonotypes between healthy human individuals. Generated by immunoSEQ multiplex PCR, the TCRdb table keeps only in-frame clones and is missing some. There are 2 million or so clones in the sample; roughly 94% occur only once, and 0.1% to 0.15% lies in the top ten. The sequencing input was naive CD4+ T cells sorted from blood. Subset in this sample: CD45RA+ positively selected. The receptors here all came from a young man in good health.

This clone has just one count. The J gene is TRBJ2-5, the V gene TRBV7-9; D possibly corresponds to TRBD1 (7 bases). The CDR3 consists of 15 residues. Trimming took 0 bases from V and 5 from J, leaving 13 bases between them. The germline gives CDR1 SEHNR, CDR2 FQNEAQ (reference sequence). The CDR3 DNA follows: TGTGCCAGCAGCTTAGCGGAGGGGGCCGGGGAGACCCAGTACTTC. Protein: CASSLAEGAGETQYF. The variable domain in full, completed from reference TRBV7-9 and TRBJ2-5, reads DTGVSQNPRHKITKRGQNVTFRCDPISEHNRLYWYRQTLGQGPEFLTYFQNEAQLEKSRLLSDRFSAERPKGSFSTLEIQRTEQGDSAMYLCASSLAEGAGETQYFGPGTRLLVL.

V and J are TRBV2 and TRBJ2-5, with 9 bases lining up with TRBD1. Trimming at V came to 7 bases and at J to 4 bases, leaving 10 bases not matched to a gene. There are 15 residues in the CDR3. The germline V gene has CDR1 SNHLY and CDR2 FYNNEI. This CDR3 is CASKSEGQGGETQYF. CDR3 nucleotide sequence: TGTGCCAGCAAATCGGAGGGACAGGGTGGAGAGACCCAGTACTTC.

This clone appeared a few times. The chain couples TRBV5-1 to TRBJ1-2; D gene uncertain. Trimming cost V 6 bases and J 5 bases, with 23 bases left between them. CDR3 length: 16 amino acids. Germline V lookup: CDR1 SGHRS, CDR2 YFSETQ. The CDR3 here is CASTPYPRTQDYGYTF. The CDR3 region has the DNA TGCGCCAGCACACCGTATCCGAGGACCCAAGATTATGGCTACACCTTC.

Regarding this clone: Within the sample, other DNA sequences also encode this same CDR3. The chain combines TRBV5-4 with TRBJ2-5, with 7 bases identical to TRBD1. The germline V gene has CDR1 SGHNT and CDR2 YYREEE (reference sequence). The CDR3 covers 14 residues. With 0 bases clipped from V and 5 bases from J, the junction kept 4 bases outside the gene matches. CDR3 nucleotide sequence: TGTGCCAGCAGCTTGGGACAGGGTGTCGAGACCCAGTACTTC. This sequence encodes CASSLGQGVETQYF.

The chain combines TRBV29-1 with TRBJ2-3, with TRBD2 matching 12 bases. Germline-derived CDR1 and CDR2 are SQVTM and ANQGSEA. The CDR3 is 15 residues long. V trimming: 4 bases; J trimming: 4 bases; junction bases outside the gene matches: 6. This CDR3 reads CSVAPTSGSADTQYF. Written as DNA, the CDR3 is TGCAGCGTTGCCCCGACTAGCGGGAGTGCAGATACGCAGTATTTT.

This clone was observed a single time. J is TRBJ2-7 and V is TRBV27; maybe TRBD2 (6 bases). Trimming removed 5 bases at V and 3 bases at J, with 20 bases between. The CDR3 spans 16 residues. Germline V gene lookup returns CDR1 MNHEY and CDR2 SMNVEV (reference sequence). This CDR3 is CASSPHFPEGSYEQYF. DNA of the CDR3: TGTGCCAGCAGTCCCCATTTTCCGGAGGGGAGCTACGAGCAGTACTTC.

The chain carries TRBV6-1 and TRBJ2-3, with a possible D match to TRBD2 (6 bases). This CDR3 region has 16 residues. Germline CDR1 reads MNHNS; CDR2 reads SASEGT. The V gene lost 4 bases and the J gene lost 1 base, with 15 bases spanning the gap. CDR3 loop: CASSGSRDSRTDTQYF. As DNA, the CDR3 is TGTGCCAGCAGTGGCTCCCGGGACTCCCGCACAGATACGCAGTATTTT.